Presented here are 25 T cell receptor beta chains from one specimen sequenced in a study of stem cell transplantation in POMP-related autoinflammatory disease. Profiled with immunoSEQ multiplex PCR; TCRdb holds only in-frame clones, not every one. The data contain more than 9,000 clones, roughly 77% of them singletons. Here the sequenced sample was CD4+ T cells from PBMCs, taken after stem cell transplantation. The origin of the receptors is a human patient with POMP-related autoinflammation and immune dysregulation (PRAID). The graft donor may have given rise to some T cells.

This sequence joins TRBV2 and TRBJ2-1; TRBD2 matches at 11 bases. Germline V gene lookup returns CDR1 SNHLY and CDR2 FYNNEI. This CDR3 has 16 residues. The V segment lost 4 bases and the J segment 9 bases; nucleotides outside the gene matches: 11. The CDR3 loop reads CASSVSLAGGLGEQFF. The CDR3 coding sequence is TGTGCCAGCAGTGTTTCGCTAGCGGGAGGATTGGGTGAGCAGTTCTTC.

V is TRBV12-3 or TRBV12-4 and J is TRBJ2-1, with 7 nucleotides matching TRBD1. Trimming removed 3 bases from V and 9 bases from J; junction bases left unmatched: 5. This CDR3 spans 13 amino acids. The CDR3 sequence is CASSFDRVGEQFF. CDR3 nucleotide sequence: TGTGCCAGCAGTTTCGACAGGGTCGGTGAGCAGTTCTTC.

The V and J genes are TRBV9 and TRBJ1-2; tentative D call: TRBD1 (6 bases). Germline CDR1 SGDLS, CDR2 YYNGEE. Trimming took 0 bases from V and 6 from J, leaving 12 bases between them. The CDR3 has 14 amino acids. CDR3 sequence (DNA): TGTGCCAGCAGCGTAGTTTCAGGGGCGGATGGCTACACCTTC. Its protein is CASSVVSGADGYTF.

V usage is TRBV7-3 and J usage is TRBJ2-2; the match to TRBD1 covers 8 bases. The CDR3 sequence is 16 residues long. Germline CDR1 reads SGHTA; CDR2 reads FQGTGA. Losses at the gene ends were 5 bases for V and 1 base for J; bases not matched to a gene: 6. DNA for the CDR3: TGTGCCAGCAGCCCACAACAGGGGGGGAACACCGGGGAGCTGTTTTTT. Translation: CASSPQQGGNTGELFF.

The CDR3 nucleotides read TGTGCCAGCAGTTACTCCGGTGGCACAGGGAACACTGAAGCTTTCTTT. It codes for CASSYSGGTGNTEAFF. This chain links TRBV6-5 with TRBJ1-1, with TRBD1 as a possible D gene (5 bases). With 0 bases removed from V and 1 base from J, the gap between germline ends came to 12 bases. The CDR3 has 16 residues. CDR1 and CDR2 (germline): MNHEY, SVGAGI.

This chain uses TRBV12-2 with TRBJ1-3. TRBV12-2 has pseudogene status. This CDR3 is built from 16 residues. CDR3 nucleotide sequence: TGTGCAAGTCGCTTAGGTGCACGGGGGACTGGAAACACCATATATTTT. It yields the protein CASRLGARGTGNTIYF.

The chain combines TRBV27 with TRBJ1-5, with D maybe TRBD1 (6 bases). The CDR3 contains 13 residues. V was shortened by 8 bases and J by 9 bases, with 17 bases between the two germline ends. Germline V gene data show CDR1 as MNHEY and CDR2 as SMNVEV (reference sequence). The DNA for the CDR3 is TGTGCCAGCCGCCGGGACACCTCCGGGCCCCAGCATTTT. It encodes CASRRDTSGPQHF.

The chain is built from TRBV6-6 and TRBJ1-1, with 8 bases matching TRBD1. Trimming took 7 bases from V and 6 from J; bases not matched to a gene: 7. Looked up from germline, CDR1 is MNHNY and CDR2 is SVGAGI (reference sequence). This CDR3 has 13 amino acids. The CDR3 spells CASTRTGIAEAFF. CDR3 sequence (DNA): TGTGCCAGCACCCGGACAGGGATCGCTGAAGCTTTCTTT.

This clone was observed a few times. The chain employs TRBV12-3 or TRBV12-4 and TRBJ2-5, with unresolved D. There are 11 residues in the CDR3. The V end lost 5 bases, the J end lost 5 bases, and 6 bases lay between the germline ends. CDR3 coding DNA: TGTGCCAGCAGTGGACCTGAGACCCAGTACTTC. It encodes CASSGPETQYF.

The gene calls are TRBV19 and TRBJ2-3; possible D gene TRBD2, 6 bases. V was cut by 5 bases and J by 10 bases, with 16 bases left in between. Germline V gene lookup returns CDR1 LNHDA and CDR2 SQIVND (reference sequence). The CDR3 sequence is 13 residues long. CDR3 loop: CASSPAGEVAQYF. The CDR3 region has the DNA TGTGCCAGTAGTCCAGCGGGTGAGGTTGCGCAGTATTTT.

The chain has TRBV7-3 and TRBJ2-2; the match to TRBD2 covers 10 bases. The germline gives CDR1 SGHTA, CDR2 FQGTGA. The CDR3 consists of 15 residues. J gave up 4 bases and V 4 bases, and 3 bases lay outside the gene matches. This chain's CDR3 is CASSSSGRGTGELFF. DNA for the CDR3: TGTGCCAGCAGCTCAAGCGGGAGGGGCACCGGGGAGCTGTTTTTT.

This sequence joins TRBV27 and TRBJ2-5; D ambiguous. Gene TRBJ2-7 matches the end of the DNA better, so the J call may be wrong. Germline CDR1 and CDR2: MNHEY and SMNVEV (reference sequence). This CDR3 is built from 16 residues. As DNA, the CDR3 is TGTGCCAGCAGTTTATCCCCCGCGGTGGCCTCCTACGAGCAGTACTTC. This codes for CASSLSPAVASYEQYF.

The rearrangement uses TRBV11-3 and TRBJ2-3, with 14 bases that match TRBD2. This CDR3 contains 18 residues. The germline CDR1 and CDR2 sequences are SGHNT and YENEEA. V shed 5 bases, J shed 0 bases, and the junction held 7 bases outside the gene matches. The CDR3 here is CASSRGTSGSASTDTQYF. CDR3 coding DNA: TGTGCCAGCAGCAGAGGGACTAGCGGGAGTGCTAGCACAGATACGCAGTATTTT.

CDR3 coding DNA: TGTGCCAGCAGGCGGGACGGACGAAGCTCCTACGAGCAGTACTTC. This sequence encodes CASRRDGRSSYEQYF. The rearrangement joins TRBV6-5 to TRBJ2-7; a weak D match, TRBD2 (6 bases). V was pared by 6 bases and J by 0 bases, with 15 bases between. This CDR3 comprises 15 residues. Germline V gene lookup returns CDR1 MNHEY and CDR2 SVGAGI.

The chain joins TRBV19 to TRBJ2-4; D possibly corresponds to TRBD2 (5 bases). Trimming took 5 bases from V and 5 from J, leaving 10 bases between them. Germline values: CDR1 LNHDA, CDR2 SQIVND (reference sequence). This CDR3 spans 13 amino acids. As DNA, the CDR3 is TGTGCCAGTAGTCCTGAGGGAGAAAACATTCAGTACTTC. As protein: CASSPEGENIQYF. The full variable domain, rest sourced from reference TRBV19 and TRBJ2-4, is DGGITQSPKYLFRKEGQNVTLSCEQNLNHDAMYWYRQDPGQGLRLIYYSQIVNDFQKGDIAEGYSVSREKKESFPLTVTSAQKNPTAFYLCASSPEGENIQYFGAGTRLSVL.

For the CDR3, the DNA is TGTGCCAGCAGCCAAGCCTTCAGGACTAGCGGGAGTCACGAGCAGTACTTC. This translates into CASSQAFRTSGSHEQYF. The chain is built from TRBV3-1 (or the pseudogene TRBV3-2) and TRBJ2-7, with TRBD2 matching 13 bases. V trimming: 1 base; J trimming: 5 bases; junction bases outside the gene matches: 8. The CDR3 consists of 17 residues. Germline CDR1 and CDR2: LGHDT and YNNKEL (reference sequence).

The rearrangement uses TRBV5-1 and TRBJ1-4, with 8 bases lining up with TRBD1. Germline V CDR1 and CDR2: SGHRS, YFSETQ. V lost 4 bases, J lost 4 bases, and 6 bases stayed unmatched. The CDR3 totals 15 residues. CDR3 protein: CASSRRTGSNEKLFF. DNA for the CDR3: TGCGCCAGCAGCCGAAGGACAGGGAGTAATGAAAAACTGTTTTTT.

The rearrangement joins TRBV5-4 to TRBJ2-4; tentatively, D is TRBD2 (7 bases). Germline CDR1 and CDR2: SGHNT and YYREEE (reference sequence). The CDR3 runs to 13 residues. V was shortened by 4 bases and J by 8 bases, with 13 bases between the two germline ends. CDR3 bases: TGTGCCAGCAGCCATCTCGGGGGGCACATTCAGTACTTC. It yields the protein CASSHLGGHIQYF.

This clone has only a few counts. The chain combines TRBV15 with TRBJ2-7; weak D call: TRBD1 (5 bases). Between the trimmed V and J ends, which lost 5 bases and 1 base, there was a span of 12 bases. CDR3 length: 14 amino acids. CDR1 is LNHNV, CDR2 YYDKDF, per germline (reference sequence). CDR3 region: CATSPGHSSYEQYF. For the CDR3, the DNA is TGTGCCACCAGCCCAGGACACAGTTCCTACGAGCAGTACTTC.

The chain carries TRBV6-5 and TRBJ2-7; no firm D call. V was pared by 8 bases and J by 0 bases, with 8 bases between. CDR1 and CDR2 from the germline V gene are MNHEY and SVGAGI. The CDR3 is 12 residues long. The CDR3 DNA is TGTGCCAGCTCTACCCGCTCCTACGAGCAGTACTTC. Translated, it gives CASSTRSYEQYF.

This chain uses TRBV7-2 with TRBJ2-1; the D gene is possibly TRBD1 (5 bases). CDR3 size: 15 residues. V was clipped by 4 bases and J by 0 bases, with 10 bases between them. Germline CDR1 and CDR2: SGHTA and FQGNSA. CDR3 region: CASSSQGSSYNEQFF. CDR3 sequence (DNA): TGTGCCAGCAGCTCCCAGGGAAGCTCCTACAATGAGCAGTTCTTC.

The gene calls are TRBV28 and TRBJ1-5; D gene unclear. The germline CDR1 and CDR2 sequences are MDHEN and SYDVKM. V was cut by 2 bases and J by 4 bases, with 0 bases left in between. The CDR3 runs to 11 residues. The CDR3 nucleotides read TGTGCCAGCAGTTTAAATCAGCCCCAGCATTTT. Encoded protein: CASSLNQPQHF. The entire variable domain, with the rest obtained from reference TRBV28 and TRBJ1-5, is as follows: DVKVTQSSRYLVKRTGEKVFLECVQDMDHENMFWYRQDPGLGLRLIYFSYDVKMKEKGDIPEGYSVSREKKERFSLILESASTNQTSMYLCASSLNQPQHFGDGTRLSIL.

The chain has TRBV3-1 (or the pseudogene TRBV3-2) and TRBJ2-1, with D tentatively TRBD2 (6 bases). Germline V gives CDR1 LGHDT, CDR2 YNNKEL (reference sequence). The CDR3 is 15 amino acids. Trimming left V 6 bases short and J 0 bases short, with 12 bases between. CDR3 protein: CASRVGGSSYNEQFF. Written as DNA, the CDR3 is TGTGCCAGCAGGGTAGGAGGGAGCTCCTACAATGAGCAGTTCTTC.

This clone was recorded a few times. The rearrangement links TRBV20-1 to TRBJ2-6, with a weak D call TRBD2 (5 bases). The CDR3 runs to 14 residues. V was trimmed by 3 bases and J by 2 bases, leaving 8 bases between them. Germline lookup yields CDR1 DFQATT and CDR2 SNEGSKA (reference sequence). CDR3 in DNA: TGCAGTGCTAGTAGCGCGCCTGGGGCCAACGTCCTGACTTTC. It specifies CSASSAPGANVLTF.

The CDR3 DNA reads TGTGCCAGCAGTGAATCGGCCAGAGGGACACAGGAGCAGTTCTTC. It codes for CASSESARGTQEQFF. V gene TRBV2 combines with J gene TRBJ2-1; D possibly corresponds to TRBD1 (6 bases). CDR1 and CDR2 (germline): SNHLY, FYNNEI. V lost 2 bases and J 10 bases, leaving 18 bases between the germline ends. CDR3 length equals 15 residues.